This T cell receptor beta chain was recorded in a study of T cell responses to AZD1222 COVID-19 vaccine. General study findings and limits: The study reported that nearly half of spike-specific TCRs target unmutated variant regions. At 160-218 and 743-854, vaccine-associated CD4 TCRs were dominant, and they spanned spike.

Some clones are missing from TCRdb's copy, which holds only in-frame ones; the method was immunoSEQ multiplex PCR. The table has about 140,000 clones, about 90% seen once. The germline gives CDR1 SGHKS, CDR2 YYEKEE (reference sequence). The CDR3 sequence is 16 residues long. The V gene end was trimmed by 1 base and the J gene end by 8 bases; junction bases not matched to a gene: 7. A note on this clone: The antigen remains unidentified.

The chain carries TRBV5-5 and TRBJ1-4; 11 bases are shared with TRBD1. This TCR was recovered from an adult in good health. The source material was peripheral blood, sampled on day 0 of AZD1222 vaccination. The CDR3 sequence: CASSLTGQGAPEKLFF. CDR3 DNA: TGTGCCAGCAGCTTGACCGGACAGGGGGCCCCAGAAAAACTGTTTTTT.